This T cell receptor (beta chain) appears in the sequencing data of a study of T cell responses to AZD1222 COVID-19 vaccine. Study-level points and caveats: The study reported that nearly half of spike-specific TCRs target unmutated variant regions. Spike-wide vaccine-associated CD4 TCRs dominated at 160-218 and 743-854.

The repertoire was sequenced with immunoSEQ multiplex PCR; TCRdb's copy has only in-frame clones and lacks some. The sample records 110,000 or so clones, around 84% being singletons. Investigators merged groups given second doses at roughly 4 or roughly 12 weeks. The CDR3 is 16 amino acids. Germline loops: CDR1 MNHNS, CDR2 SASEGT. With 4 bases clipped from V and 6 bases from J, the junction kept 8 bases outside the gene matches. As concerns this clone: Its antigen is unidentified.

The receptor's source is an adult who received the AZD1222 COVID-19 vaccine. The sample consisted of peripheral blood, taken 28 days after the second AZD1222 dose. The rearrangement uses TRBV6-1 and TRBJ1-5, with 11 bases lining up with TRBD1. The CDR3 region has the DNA TGTGCCAGCAGTGCCAGGACAGGGGGCGCAGGTCAGCCCCAGCATTTT. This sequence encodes CASSARTGGAGQPQHF.